The 27 T cell receptor beta chains below all came from one sample that was sequenced in a study of blood T cells in healthy people across ages. A J-beta primer mix and a sample-barcoded 5' primer were used in a second PCR of about 7 to 11 cycles. TCRdb redid the calling of the 5' RACE reads with MiXCR, one entry per CDR3 protein. The table lists 800,000 to 950,000 distinct CDR3 sequences, roughly 48% of them singletons. Sequencing input: blood. The receptor set was obtained from a man aged 25-45 years in good health.

As DNA, the CDR3 is TGCAGTGCTAGAGATGTAGTACAGGGGTCCACCGGGGAGCTGTTTTTT. This sequence encodes CSARDVVQGSTGELFF. The V call is TRBV20-1, the J call TRBJ2-2, with 7 bases fitting TRBD1. CDR1 is DFQATT, CDR2 SNEGSKA, per germline (reference sequence). Trimming removed 0 bases from V and 4 bases from J; junction bases left unmatched: 8. The CDR3 loop spans 16 amino acids.

J is TRBJ1-1 and V is TRBV29-1, with 7 bases matching TRBD1. The CDR3 totals 14 residues. Germline lookup yields CDR1 SQVTM and CDR2 ANQGSEA. Trimming cost V 5 bases and J 1 base; bases outside gene matches: 7. This chain's CDR3 is CSVKGQEGNTEAFF. CDR3 DNA: TGCAGCGTTAAAGGACAGGAGGGGAACACTGAAGCTTTCTTT. Full variable domain (remainder filled in from reference TRBV29-1 and TRBJ1-1): SAVISQKPSRDICQRGTSLTIQCQVDSQVTMMFWYRQQPGQSLTLIATANQGSEATYESGFVIDKFPISRPNLTFSTLTVSNMSPEDSSIYLCSVKGQEGNTEAFFGQGTRLTVV.

In its sample, this clonotype was seen a few times. CDR3 coding DNA: TGCGCCAGCAGCCAAGGCCCCCGGGACAGAAATGAAAAACTGTTTTTT. This sequence encodes CASSQGPRDRNEKLFF. V usage is TRBV4-1 and J usage is TRBJ1-4; 7 nucleotides line up with TRBD1. Trimming at V came to 1 base and at J to 5 bases, leaving 7 bases not matched to a gene. CDR3 length equals 16 residues. Germline V gene sequence: CDR1 MGHRA, CDR2 YSYEKL.

The rearrangement links TRBV10-3 to TRBJ2-7; 8 bases are shared with TRBD1. With 10 bases clipped from V and 2 bases from J, the junction kept 10 bases outside the gene matches. CDR1 and CDR2 from the germline V gene are ENHRY and SYGVKD. The CDR3 consists of 14 residues. CDR3 sequence (DNA): TGTGCCACGAGAGAAACAGGGGGACCCTACGAGCAGTACTTC. Its protein is CATRETGGPYEQYF.

This clonotype was observed a handful of times. This rearrangement joins TRBV20-1 to TRBJ1-1; D is uncertain. This CDR3 comprises 15 residues. Trimming took 0 bases from V and 5 from J, leaving 16 bases between them. Germline lookup yields CDR1 DFQATT and CDR2 SNEGSKA (reference sequence). This CDR3 reads CSARDGGRTLTEAFF. The CDR3 DNA sequence: TGCAGTGCTAGAGACGGCGGCAGGACTCTTACTGAAGCTTTCTTT.

This clonotype was picked up a small number of times. This chain links TRBV7-9 with TRBJ2-3; the D is unclear. The V gene's germline CDR1 is SEHNR and CDR2 FQNEAQ (reference sequence). The CDR3 runs to 13 residues. Trimming cost V 8 bases and J 2 bases, with 11 bases left between them. The CDR3 coding sequence is TGTGCCAGCCGGTCACAACCCACAGATACGCAGTATTTT. This codes for CASRSQPTDTQYF. The variable domain in full, completed from reference TRBV7-9 and TRBJ2-3, reads DTGVSQNPRHKITKRGQNVTFRCDPISEHNRLYWYRQTLGQGPEFLTYFQNEAQLEKSRLLSDRFSAERPKGSFSTLEIQRTEQGDSAMYLCASRSQPTDTQYFGPGTRLTVL.

The table lists this clonotype with a few counts. The rearrangement joins TRBV6-4 to TRBJ1-2; D not resolved. Germline V lookup: CDR1 MRHNA, CDR2 SNTAGT. The CDR3 length is 11 residues. Trimming took 11 bases from V and 6 from J, leaving 13 bases between them. DNA for the CDR3: TGTGCCGCGGGGTCGGGTCATGGCTACACCTTC. As protein: CAAGSGHGYTF.

The chain has TRBV6-6 and TRBJ2-2; D remains ambiguous. The V end was cut by 0 bases, the J end by 5 bases, with 13 bases between. This CDR3 comprises 16 residues. Germline CDR1 is MNHNY and CDR2 is SVGAGI (reference sequence). The DNA for the CDR3 is TGTGCCAGCAGTTACTCCTGGGAAAGGGTAACCGGGGAGCTGTTTTTT. The encoded protein is CASSYSWERVTGELFF.

The chain carries TRBV7-2 and TRBJ2-3; 8 bases are a match to TRBD2. The CDR3 is made up of 14 amino acids. Looked up from germline, CDR1 is SGHTA and CDR2 is FQGNSA. J lost 5 bases, V lost 5 bases, and 6 bases had no gene match. In nucleotides, the CDR3 is TGTGCCAGCAGCCGCAGCGGGGGCGGAGATACGCAGTATTTT. The encoded protein is CASSRSGGGDTQYF.

The chain uses TRBV5-1 and TRBJ2-7; TRBD1 matches 8 bases. In germline, CDR1 is SGHRS, CDR2 YFSETQ. The CDR3 has 13 amino acids. The junction had 0 bases not matched to a gene; V was cut back by 0 bases and J by 4 bases. Here the CDR3 DNA reads TGCGCCAGCAGCTTGGGGGACAGGTACGAGCAGTACTTC. The encoded protein is CASSLGDRYEQYF.

Only one count was recorded for this clonotype. The chain has TRBV27 and TRBJ1-6; a possible D gene is TRBD1 (5 bases). Germline-derived CDR1 and CDR2 are MNHEY and SMNVEV (reference sequence). This CDR3 comprises 14 residues. Trimming left V 6 bases short and J 10 bases short, with 16 bases between. CDR3 residues: CASRVWAGQSPLHF. CDR3 nucleotide sequence: TGTGCCAGCAGAGTATGGGCAGGGCAGTCACCCCTCCACTTT.

The table lists this clonotype with many counts. This chain uses TRBV7-2 with TRBJ2-7; D unclear. Per germline, CDR1 SGHTA and CDR2 FQGNSA. CDR3 length: 14 residues. V dropped 6 bases and J dropped 0 bases, with 12 bases sitting between them. The DNA of the CDR3 is TGTGCCAGCAGAGGACCCTCGAGCTCCTACGAGCAGTACTTC. Its protein is CASRGPSSSYEQYF.

In its sample, this clonotype was seen a few times. CDR3 sequence reads: CASSTTTFQETQYF. For the CDR3, the DNA is TGTGCCAGCAGCACGACGACATTTCAAGAGACCCAGTACTTC. The genes are TRBV12-3 or TRBV12-4 and TRBJ2-5; D uncertain. This CDR3 has 14 residues. V was trimmed by 6 bases and J by 2 bases, leaving 13 bases between them.

This clonotype occurred a few times. The CDR3 region is CASSAHTPGPPSSDTQYF. The CDR3, as DNA: TGTGCCAGCAGCGCGCACACGCCGGGACCCCCTTCTTCAGATACGCAGTATTTT. This chain connects TRBV9 to TRBJ2-3; tentatively, D is TRBD1 or TRBD2 (5 bases each). The CDR3 is 18 residues long. Germline V gene data show CDR1 as SGDLS and CDR2 as YYNGEE. V lost 3 bases and J lost 4, with 24 bases in between. The full variable domain, rest sourced from reference TRBV9 and TRBJ2-3, is DSGVTQTPKHLITATGQRVTLRCSPRSGDLSVYWYQQSLDQGLQFLIQYYNGEERAKGNILERFSAQQFPDLHSELNLSSLELGDSALYFCASSAHTPGPPSSDTQYFGPGTRLTVL.

This clonotype was observed a few times. The chain uses TRBV7-9 and TRBJ1-4, with D perhaps matching TRBD1 (5 bases). This CDR3 comprises 15 residues. Trimming took 5 bases from V and 5 from J, leaving 15 bases between them. CDR1 is SEHNR, CDR2 FQNEAQ, per germline (reference sequence). CDR3 loop: CASSPTGGENEKLFF. CDR3 nucleotide sequence: TGTGCCAGCAGCCCAACAGGAGGGGAAAATGAAAAACTGTTTTTT.

This clonotype turned up a few times. The chain recombines TRBV29-1 with TRBJ2-7, with D maybe TRBD2 (6 bases). Trimming took off 3 bases at V and 3 bases at J, with 6 bases between the two ends. The CDR3 runs to 11 residues. The germline gives CDR1 SQVTM, CDR2 ANQGSEA. In DNA form, the CDR3 reads TGCAGCGTTGAGGACTACTACGAGCAGTACTTC. It encodes CSVEDYYEQYF.

The chain recombines TRBV20-1 with TRBJ2-1, with 10 bases that match TRBD2. J was trimmed by 6 bases and V by 0 bases; bases with no gene match: 8. The germline gives CDR1 DFQATT, CDR2 SNEGSKA (reference sequence). This CDR3 has 16 amino acids. CDR3 nucleotide sequence: TGCAGTGCTAGAGAGAGCGGGACTAGCGAATTCAATGAGCAGTTCTTC. Translated: CSARESGTSEFNEQFF.

This clonotype appeared many times. This chain's CDR3 is CASSLRDRDEQYF. CDR3 nucleotide sequence: TGTGCCAGCAGCCTCCGGGACAGGGACGAGCAGTACTTC. The rearrangement joins TRBV7-2 to TRBJ2-7; TRBD1 agrees at 9 bases. There are 13 residues in the CDR3. Looked up from germline, CDR1 is SGHTA and CDR2 is FQGNSA. After removal of 5 bases from V and 5 bases from J, the junction contained 4 bases not matched to a gene.

The chain couples TRBV27 to TRBJ2-5; 9 nucleotides align to TRBD1. V lost 4 bases and J lost 5; bases outside the gene matches: 11. The CDR3 consists of 16 residues. Per germline, CDR1 MNHEY and CDR2 SMNVEV (reference sequence). CDR3 region: CASSSAATGGRETQYF. The CDR3 coding sequence is TGTGCCAGCAGTTCCGCCGCGACAGGGGGTAGGGAGACCCAGTACTTC.

This chain uses TRBV5-1 with TRBJ1-6; 8 bases are a match to TRBD1. Per the germline V gene, CDR1 is SGHRS and CDR2 is YFSETQ. The CDR3 extends over 16 amino acids. J gave up 2 bases and V 4 bases, and 5 bases lay outside the gene matches. CDR3 DNA: TGCGCCAGCAGCCAGACAGGGGATCCCTATAATTCACCCCTCCACTTT. Its translation: CASSQTGDPYNSPLHF.

This clonotype showed up just a few times. The rearrangement uses TRBV20-1 and TRBJ2-2, with D tentatively TRBD1 or TRBD2 (5 bases each). The CDR3 sequence is 15 residues long. The V and J ends lost 6 bases and 1 base respectively, with 15 bases between them. Germline CDR1 is DFQATT and CDR2 is SNEGSKA (reference sequence). The CDR3 region has the DNA TGCAGTGCCCTCAATCGAGGGGAGAACACCGGGGAGCTGTTTTTT. It yields the protein CSALNRGENTGELFF.

This rearrangement joins TRBV3-1 to TRBJ1-2; the match to TRBD1 covers 8 bases. The germline gives CDR1 LGHDT, CDR2 YNNKEL (reference sequence). J was trimmed by 7 bases and V by 7 bases; bases with no gene match: 11. This CDR3 is built from 14 residues. CDR3 residues: CASNGGQGESGYTF. DNA for the CDR3: TGTGCCAGCAACGGTGGACAGGGAGAAAGTGGCTACACCTTC. The whole variable domain, remainder taken from reference TRBV3-1 and TRBJ1-2, is DTAVSQTPKYLVTQMGNDKSIKCEQNLGHDTMYWYKQDSKKFLKIMFSYNNKELIINETVPNRFSPKSPDKAHLNLHINSLELGDSAVYFCASNGGQGESGYTFGSGTRLTVV.

This clonotype was recorded once. The chain combines TRBV9 with TRBJ2-1, with a possible D match to TRBD2 (6 bases). The end of the DNA fits TRBJ2-7 better, so the J call may be wrong. The CDR3 totals 13 residues. Germline assignment: CDR1 SGDLS and CDR2 YYNGEE. The CDR3 coding sequence is TGTGCCAGCAGCGTAGGGCGGGGTACTCAGCAGTACTTC. This encodes CASSVGRGTQQYF.

This sequence joins TRBV4-1 and TRBJ1-1; possibly TRBD1 for D (6 bases). This CDR3 contains 17 residues. Trimming took 0 bases from V and 5 from J, leaving 19 bases between them. The germline gives CDR1 MGHRA, CDR2 YSYEKL. CDR3 DNA sequence: TGCGCCAGCAGCCAAGATAGGGGGAGGAGGAGGGCTACTGAAGCTTTCTTT. Translation: CASSQDRGRRRATEAFF.

This clonotype was seen only a few times. The rearrangement uses TRBV20-1 and TRBJ1-1; D is uncertain. Germline assignment: CDR1 DFQATT and CDR2 SNEGSKA (reference sequence). This CDR3 spans 12 amino acids. Trimming stripped 2 bases from V and 2 bases from J, with 6 bases between. The DNA for the CDR3 is TGCAGTGCTAGACTTTCTAACACTGAAGCTTTCTTT. It encodes CSARLSNTEAFF.

The chain employs TRBV6-6 and TRBJ1-4, with D hard to call. This CDR3 has 15 residues. The V and J ends lost 8 bases and 8 bases respectively, with 21 bases between them. CDR1 and CDR2 from the germline V gene are MNHNY and SVGAGI (reference sequence). The CDR3 sequence: CASADAAGVEEKLFF. The DNA for the CDR3 is TGTGCCAGCGCGGACGCGGCGGGAGTAGAAGAAAAACTGTTTTTT.

This clonotype was counted only a few times. This chain uses TRBV12-3 or TRBV12-4 with TRBJ2-7; perhaps D is TRBD1 or TRBD2 (5 bases each). The J call is uncertain, as TRBJ2-5 better fits the DNA end. The CDR3 has 14 amino acids. The CDR3 DNA is TGTGCCAGCAGTTTAGGAGGGGTCTGGGAGACCCAGTACTTC. Encoded protein: CASSLGGVWETQYF.